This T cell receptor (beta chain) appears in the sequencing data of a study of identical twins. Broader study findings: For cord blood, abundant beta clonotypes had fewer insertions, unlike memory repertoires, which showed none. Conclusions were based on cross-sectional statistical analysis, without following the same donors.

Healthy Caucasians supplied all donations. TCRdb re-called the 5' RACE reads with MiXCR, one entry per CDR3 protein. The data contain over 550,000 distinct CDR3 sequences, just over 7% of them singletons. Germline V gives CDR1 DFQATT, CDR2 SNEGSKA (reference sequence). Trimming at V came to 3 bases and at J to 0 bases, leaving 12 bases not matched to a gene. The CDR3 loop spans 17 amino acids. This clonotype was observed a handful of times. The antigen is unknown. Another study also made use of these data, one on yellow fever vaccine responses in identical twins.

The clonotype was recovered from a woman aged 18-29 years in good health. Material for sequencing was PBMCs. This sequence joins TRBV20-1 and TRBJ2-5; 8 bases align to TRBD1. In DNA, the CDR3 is TGCAGTGCTAGCCGCATCCACCGGGACAGGTACCAAGAGACCCAGTACTTC. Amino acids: CSASRIHRDRYQETQYF.